The 18 T cell receptor beta chains in this list originate from one sample, sequenced in a study of vaccination effects on CD4 cells after COVID-19. This table comes from immunoSEQ multiplex PCR, and its TCRdb copy is limited to in-frame clones, with some not included. The table records about 76,000 clones, around 77% of them present only once. For these TCRs, the target antigens are not known. On roughly day 9 of culture, CD4+ T cells were separated out. Source: CD4+ T cells from PBMCs cultured without peptide, taken before COVID-19 vaccination. These receptors came from a human donor who received a COVID-19 vaccine.

The V gene is TRBV12-5, the J gene TRBJ1-5; no definite D call. Germline V lookup: CDR1 LGHNT, CDR2 FRNRAP. V was cut by 0 bases and J by 4 bases, with 16 bases left in between. The CDR3 covers 17 residues. The CDR3 DNA reads TGTGCTAGTGGTTTGGTACCGGCAGGAGCCGAGAATCAGCCCCAGCATTTT. Amino acid sequence: CASGLVPAGAENQPQHF.

The chain combines TRBV4-3 with TRBJ2-6; D remains ambiguous. Looked up from germline, CDR1 is LGHNA and CDR2 is YSLEER. The CDR3 is 13 residues long. Trimming took 5 bases from V and 4 from J, leaving 6 bases between them. The CDR3 sequence: CASSVSGANVLTF. CDR3 coding DNA: TGCGCCAGCAGCGTATCAGGGGCCAACGTCCTGACTTTC.

The J gene is TRBJ2-3, the V gene TRBV7-9, with a weak D call TRBD2 (5 bases). CDR1 is SEHNR, CDR2 FQNEAQ, per germline (reference sequence). The CDR3 spans 13 residues. Trimming took off 4 bases at V and 4 bases at J, with 9 bases between the two ends. The CDR3: CASSYLASDTQYF. The CDR3 nucleotides read TGTGCCAGCAGCTACCTAGCCTCAGATACGCAGTATTTT.

The genes are TRBV11-2 and TRBJ2-5, with TRBD1 matching over 7 bases. V was clipped by 5 bases and J by 1 base; unmatched bases: 4. In germline, CDR1 is SGHAT, CDR2 FQNNGV. The CDR3 extends over 14 amino acids. This CDR3 is CASSPNRGQETQYF. The CDR3 DNA follows: TGTGCCAGCAGCCCAAACAGGGGCCAAGAGACCCAGTACTTC. The full variable domain, rest sourced from reference TRBV11-2 and TRBJ2-5, is EAGVAQSPRYKIIEKRQSVAFWCNPISGHATLYWYQQILGQGPKLLIQFQNNGVVDDSQLPKDRFSAERLKGVDSTLKIQPAKLEDSAVYLCASSPNRGQETQYFGPGTRLLVL.

The chain uses TRBV19 and TRBJ2-5, with TRBD2 matching over 11 bases. CDR1 LNHDA and CDR2 SQIVND come from the germline V gene (reference sequence). V shed 4 bases and J 3 bases; nucleotides not matched to a gene: 7. The CDR3 runs to 16 residues. The CDR3 DNA reads TGTGCCAGTAGTAGGGGGCTAGCGGGGGGCGAAGAGACCCAGTACTTC. It codes for CASSRGLAGGEETQYF.

J is TRBJ1-6 and V is TRBV5-8; D call uncertain. V was clipped by 0 bases and J by 10 bases, with 8 bases between them. Germline CDR1 SGHTS, CDR2 YDEGEE. CDR3 length: 13 residues. In DNA, the CDR3 is TGTGCCAGCAGCTTGGTGAGTTACTCACCCCTCCACTTT. It codes for CASSLVSYSPLHF. Together with reference TRBV5-8 and TRBJ1-6, the CDR3 gives the full variable domain: EAGVTQSPTHLIKTRGQQATLRCSPISGHTSVYWYQQALGLGLQFLLWYDEGEERNRGNFPPRFSGRQFPNYSSELNVNALELEDSALYLCASSLVSYSPLHFGNGTRLTVT.

This clone occurred a few times. The chain uses TRBV6-6 and TRBJ1-1; unclear D gene. V lost 6 bases and J 0 bases, leaving 11 bases between the germline ends. Germline CDR1 MNHNY, CDR2 SVGAGI (reference sequence). The CDR3 is 14 amino acids. The CDR3 spells CASRETGVNTEAFF. Here the CDR3 DNA reads TGTGCCAGCAGAGAGACGGGTGTGAACACTGAAGCTTTCTTT.

V is TRBV24-1 and J is TRBJ2-1; unclear D gene. CDR3 length: 15 amino acids. V was pared by 1 base and J by 8 bases, with 14 bases between. Germline V gene data show CDR1 as KGHDR and CDR2 as SFDVKD. CDR3 residues: CATSDLAASRYEQFF. CDR3 in DNA: TGTGCCACCAGTGATTTAGCCGCATCCCGCTATGAGCAGTTCTTC.

The chain is built from TRBV4-1 and TRBJ1-2, with 11 bases identical to TRBD1. The CDR3 runs 13 residues. The germline gives CDR1 MGHRA, CDR2 YSYEKL. J lost 8 bases, V lost 2 bases, and 1 base had no gene match. CDR3 DNA: TGCGCCAGCAGCCAACGGACAGGGGGCGGCTACACCTTC. This codes for CASSQRTGGGYTF.

The chain joins TRBV6-5 to TRBJ2-5; a possible D gene is TRBD2 (6 bases). The CDR3 contains 15 residues. The germline V gene encodes CDR1 MNHEY and CDR2 SVGAGI. With 5 bases removed from V and 4 bases from J, the gap between germline ends came to 17 bases. CDR3 sequence (DNA): TGTGCCAGCAGTCGGGGACTCCTTGGGGTAGAGACCCAGTACTTC. Translating it yields CASSRGLLGVETQYF.

The V and J genes are TRBV5-1 and TRBJ1-6; TRBD1 is a possible D gene (6 bases). Trimming took off 3 bases at V and 7 bases at J, with 20 bases between the two ends. Germline V lookup: CDR1 SGHRS, CDR2 YFSETQ. CDR3 size: 17 residues. This CDR3 is CASSSETQGLGNSPLHF. The CDR3 DNA sequence: TGCGCCAGCAGCTCGGAGACTCAGGGGTTGGGGAATTCACCCCTCCACTTT. Full variable domain (remainder filled in from reference TRBV5-1 and TRBJ1-6): KAGVTQTPRYLIKTRGQQVTLSCSPISGHRSVSWYQQTPGQGLQFLFEYFSETQRNKGNFPGRFSGRQFSNSRSEMNVSTLELGDSALYLCASSSETQGLGNSPLHFGNGTRLTVT.

The CDR3 here is CASSESSGSTDTQYF. DNA of the CDR3: TGCGCCAGCAGTGAGTCTTCAGGGAGCACAGATACGCAGTATTTT. The chain is built from TRBV10-2 and TRBJ2-3; D possibly corresponds to TRBD1 (5 bases). Deletions cut 0 bases from V and 0 bases from J, with 7 bases between. The CDR3 has 15 residues. CDR1 WSHSY and CDR2 SAAADI come from the germline V gene.

The J gene is TRBJ2-3, the V gene TRBV10-1; TRBD1 aligns across 10 bases. Per the germline V gene, CDR1 is WNHNN and CDR2 is SYGVQD (reference sequence). CDR3 size: 15 residues. V was clipped by 3 bases and J by 6 bases; unmatched bases: 6. Written as DNA, the CDR3 is TGCGCCAGCAGTGACGGGACAGGGGTAAGGGATACGCAGTATTTT. Its translation is CASSDGTGVRDTQYF.

This rearrangement joins TRBV30 to TRBJ1-1; no firm D call. This CDR3 comprises 13 residues. Germline lookup yields CDR1 GTSNPN and CDR2 SVGIG (reference sequence). V lost 4 bases, J lost 1 base, and 10 bases lay in between. CDR3: CAWTWSANTEAFF. In nucleotides, the CDR3 is TGTGCCTGGACTTGGTCAGCGAACACTGAAGCTTTCTTT.

The rearrangement links TRBV3-1 (or the pseudogene TRBV3-2) to TRBJ1-1; 7 nucleotides line up with TRBD1. The CDR3 is made up of 12 amino acids. V shed 4 bases, J shed 8 bases, and the junction held 4 bases outside the gene matches. Germline CDR1 is LGHDT and CDR2 is YNNKEL (reference sequence). The CDR3 is CASSLRDREAFF. The CDR3 nucleotides read TGTGCCAGCAGCCTCAGGGACAGAGAAGCTTTCTTT.

V is TRBV6-5 and J is TRBJ1-2; TRBD1 is a possible D gene (6 bases). CDR1 is MNHEY, CDR2 SVGAGI, per germline. V lost 2 bases and J 4 bases, leaving 11 bases between the germline ends. The CDR3 sequence is 14 residues long. The CDR3 DNA sequence: TGTGCCAGCAGTTACGTGGGGGCTGGCTATGGCTACACCTTC. Translation gives CASSYVGAGYGYTF.

This rearrangement joins TRBV12-5 to TRBJ1-1; D may be TRBD1 (6 bases). V was shortened by 3 bases and J by 0 bases, with 14 bases between the two germline ends. This CDR3 has 16 residues. Germline assignment: CDR1 LGHNT and CDR2 FRNRAP. CDR3 coding DNA: TGTGCTAGTGGTTTCCTTGCGGGACAATTGAACACTGAAGCTTTCTTT. Encoded protein: CASGFLAGQLNTEAFF.

The chain is built from TRBV6-5 and TRBJ2-1; 9 positions match TRBD2. Germline trimming cut 8 bases from V and 6 bases from J; bases unmatched to any gene: 11. Germline loops: CDR1 MNHEY, CDR2 SVGAGI. This CDR3 region has 15 residues. The CDR3 sequence: CASWLGRGGVNEQFF. The CDR3 DNA is TGTGCCAGCTGGTTAGGGCGGGGGGGCGTCAATGAGCAGTTCTTC.